The entry below describes one T cell receptor beta chain. Its antigen is currently unknown. These data come from a study of blood T cells in healthy people across ages. Study-wide results and limits: Any conclusive comparison of naive versus antigen-experienced cells was prevented by using unsorted PBMCs.

Trimming removed 2 bases from V and 11 bases from J, with 24 bases in between. The CDR3 is 15 residues long. The germline V gene encodes CDR1 DFQATT and CDR2 SNEGSKA (reference sequence). Sample-barcoded 5' priming and a J-beta primer mix drove a second PCR of 7 to 11 cycles. Every single cDNA molecule received a tag from a template-switch adaptor with 12 random nucleotides. TCRdb independently ran MiXCR on the 5' RACE reads; one entry per CDR3 protein. In the table there are some 800,000 distinct CDR3 sequences, under 45% of which are singletons. This receptor was identified in a man aged 55-75 years in good health. The chain combines TRBV20-1 with TRBJ2-5; possible D gene TRBD2, 7 bases. Material: blood. The CDR3 bases are TGCAGTGCTAGACCACAGACAGGACTAGTCTATGAGCAGTACTTC. Translating gives CSARPQTGLVYEQYF.